This TCR beta chain stems from a study of blood T cell repertoires in COVID-19. The CDR3 totals 16 residues. Germline trimming cut 5 bases from V and 0 bases from J; bases unmatched to any gene: 6. Germline CDR1 and CDR2: SGHTA and FQGNSA. Produced via immunoSEQ multiplex PCR; TCRdb's table is partial and in-frame only. Among 210,000 or so clones listed, around 80% were seen once. Sequenced: peripheral blood. The chain couples TRBV7-2 to TRBJ2-1; 8 bases fit TRBD2. This clonotype was obtained from a woman aged 30 to 39 with COVID-19, enrolled during active disease. The chain's CDR3 is CASSVLAGSSYNEQFF. CDR3 nucleotides: TGTGCCAGCAGCGTATTAGCGGGGAGCTCCTACAATGAGCAGTTCTTC.